This entry features one TCR beta chain sequence. The antigen is unknown. The data stem from a study of T cells in Graves' hyperthyroidism and ophthalmopathy. V was clipped by 4 bases and J by 2 bases, with 12 bases between them. This CDR3 is built from 14 residues. CDR1 is SGDLS, CDR2 YYNGEE, per germline. RNA transcripts were the template for amplifying TCR beta CDR3 regions. The TCR CDR3 was amplified in a first-round RT-PCR using the HTBI primer set. TCRdb redid the calling of the multiplex PCR reads with MiXCR, one entry per CDR3 protein. Altogether around 660,000 distinct CDR3 sequences are present, approximately 42% being singletons, with the ten largest covering less than 9.5%. Study-wide points: Ophthalmopathy was separated from stable hyperthyroidism by a 13 V-J model. Model-based prediction identified ophthalmopathy a median 6.5 months prior to its onset.

This chain uses TRBV9 with TRBJ1-2; D gene uncertain. Sequenced: peripheral blood or thyroid tissue (not recorded which). The sequence was obtained from an adult man with Graves' disease, either hyperthyroidism or ophthalmopathy (not recorded which). The CDR3, as DNA: TGTGCCAGCAGCTTAGATCGAGAAAACTATGGCTACACCTTC. This codes for CASSLDRENYGYTF.